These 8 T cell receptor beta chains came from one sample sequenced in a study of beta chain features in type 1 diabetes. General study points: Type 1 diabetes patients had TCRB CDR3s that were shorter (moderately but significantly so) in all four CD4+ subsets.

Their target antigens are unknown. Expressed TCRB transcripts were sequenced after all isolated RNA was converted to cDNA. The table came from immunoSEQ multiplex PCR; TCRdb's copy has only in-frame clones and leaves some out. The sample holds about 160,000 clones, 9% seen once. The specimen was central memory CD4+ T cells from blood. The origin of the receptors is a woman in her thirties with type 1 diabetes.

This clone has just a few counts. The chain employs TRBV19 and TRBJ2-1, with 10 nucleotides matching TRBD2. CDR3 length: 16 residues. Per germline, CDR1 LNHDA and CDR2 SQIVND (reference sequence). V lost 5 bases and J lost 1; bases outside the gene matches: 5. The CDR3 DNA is TGTGCCAGTAGTGAAGGACTAGCGGATTCCTACAATGAGCAGTTCTTC. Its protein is CASSEGLADSYNEQFF.

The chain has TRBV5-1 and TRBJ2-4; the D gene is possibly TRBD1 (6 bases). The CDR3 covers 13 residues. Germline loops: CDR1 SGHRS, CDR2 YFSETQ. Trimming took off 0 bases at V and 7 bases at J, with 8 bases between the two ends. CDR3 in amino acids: CASSLDRVNIQYF. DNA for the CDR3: TGCGCCAGCAGCTTGGACAGGGTCAACATTCAGTACTTC.

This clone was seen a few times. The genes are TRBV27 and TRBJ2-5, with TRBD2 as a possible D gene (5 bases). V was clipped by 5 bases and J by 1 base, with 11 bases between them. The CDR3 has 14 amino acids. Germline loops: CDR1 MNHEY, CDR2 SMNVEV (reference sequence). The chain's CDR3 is CASSPDWVQETQYF. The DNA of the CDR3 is TGTGCCAGCAGTCCGGACTGGGTCCAAGAGACCCAGTACTTC.

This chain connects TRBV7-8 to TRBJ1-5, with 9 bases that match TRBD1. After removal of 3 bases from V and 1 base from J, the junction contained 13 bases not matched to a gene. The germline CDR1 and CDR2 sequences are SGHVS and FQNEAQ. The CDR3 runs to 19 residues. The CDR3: CASSLRVYRDRASNQPQHF. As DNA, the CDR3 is TGTGCCAGCAGCTTGAGGGTGTACCGGGACAGGGCGAGCAATCAGCCCCAGCATTTT.

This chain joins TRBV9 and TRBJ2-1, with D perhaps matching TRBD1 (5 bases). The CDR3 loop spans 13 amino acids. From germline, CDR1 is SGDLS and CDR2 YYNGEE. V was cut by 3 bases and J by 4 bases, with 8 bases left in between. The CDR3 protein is CASSEGIYNEQFF. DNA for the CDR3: TGTGCCAGCAGCGAGGGGATATACAATGAGCAGTTCTTC.

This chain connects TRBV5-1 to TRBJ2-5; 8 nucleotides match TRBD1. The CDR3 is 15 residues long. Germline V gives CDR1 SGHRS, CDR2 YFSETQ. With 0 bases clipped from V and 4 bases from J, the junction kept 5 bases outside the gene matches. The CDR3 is CASSLGQGMGETQYF. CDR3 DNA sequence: TGCGCCAGCAGCTTGGGACAGGGGATGGGAGAGACCCAGTACTTC.

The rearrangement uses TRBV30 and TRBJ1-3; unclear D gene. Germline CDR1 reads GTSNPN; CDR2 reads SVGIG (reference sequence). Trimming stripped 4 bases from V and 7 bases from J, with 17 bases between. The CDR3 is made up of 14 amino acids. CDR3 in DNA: TGTGCCTGGACAGGACTGCACTTTGAGAACACCATATATTTT. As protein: CAWTGLHFENTIYF.

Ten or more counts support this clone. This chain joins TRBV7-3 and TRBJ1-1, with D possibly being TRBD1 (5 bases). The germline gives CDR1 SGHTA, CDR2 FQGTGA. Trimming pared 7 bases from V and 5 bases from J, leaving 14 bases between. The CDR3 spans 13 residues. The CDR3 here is CASTMGGRTEAFF. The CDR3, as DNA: TGTGCCAGCACCATGGGGGGACGTACTGAAGCTTTCTTT.